Shown below are 20 T cell receptor beta chains from a single sample sequenced in a study of read filtering for tumor transcriptome and immune sequencing. From about 400 ng of RNA, a library with molecular barcoded alpha/delta and beta/gamma adaptors was made. TCRdb re-derived calls from the reads in MiXCR, one entry per CDR3 protein. The sample includes some 140,000 distinct CDR3 sequences, roughly 13% seen only once; the top ten take just under 8.5%. What was sequenced was a population of CD138-negative cells sorted from bone marrow. These receptors were obtained from a donor older than 35 with multiple myeloma.

In its sample, this clonotype was seen many times. This chain joins TRBV25-1 and TRBJ2-5; TRBD2 matches at 10 bases. Losses at the gene ends were 5 bases for V and 0 bases for J; bases not matched to a gene: 6. This CDR3 has 16 residues. Germline lookup yields CDR1 MGHDK and CDR2 SYGVNS. The CDR3 DNA reads as TGTGCCAGCAGTCTTCGGCTAGCGGGAGACCAAGAGACCCAGTACTTC. It specifies CASSLRLAGDQETQYF.

This clonotype showed up many times. The chain links TRBV29-1 to TRBJ2-1; 9 bases align to TRBD2. V shed 1 base and J 15 bases; nucleotides not matched to a gene: 7. This CDR3 has 12 residues. Germline values: CDR1 SQVTM, CDR2 ANQGSEA. CDR3 residues: CSVEVAGVFRFF. In DNA form, the CDR3 reads TGCAGCGTTGAAGTAGCGGGAGTGTTTCGGTTCTTC.

As regards this clonotype: A junction boundary mismatches the germline segment, possibly from a read error. The rearrangement joins TRBV6-1 to TRBJ1-1; D might be TRBD1 (5 bases). Germline V CDR1 and CDR2: MNHNS, SASEGT. The CDR3 spans 13 residues. The CDR3 bases are TGTACCAGCAGGGACCCAAGGAACACTGAAGCTTTCTTT. Translating it yields CTSRDPRNTEAFF.

This clonotype was picked up many times. The chain recombines TRBV6-5 with TRBJ2-6; D ambiguous. V shed 0 bases and J shed 0 bases, with 12 bases lying between them. The CDR3 spans 18 residues. From germline, CDR1 is MNHEY and CDR2 SVGAGI. The DNA for the CDR3 is TGTGCCAGCAGTTACTCGATTAGGTACCCCTCTGGGGCCAACGTCCTGACTTTC. Translating gives CASSYSIRYPSGANVLTF.

This clonotype was seen many times. The chain has TRBV12-3 or TRBV12-4 and TRBJ2-1, with D tentatively TRBD1 or TRBD2 (6 bases each). The ends were cut back, 6 bases at V and 9 bases at J, with 18 bases in the middle. The CDR3 is 14 amino acids. The CDR3: CASSSRGGGAEQFF. In nucleotides, the CDR3 is TGTGCCAGCAGCAGCAGGGGCGGAGGGGCTGAGCAGTTCTTC.

This clonotype was detected ten times or more. The rearrangement joins TRBV7-2 to TRBJ2-1; 13 positions agree with TRBD2. V lost 0 bases and J lost 8; bases outside the gene matches: 10. Germline V gene lookup returns CDR1 SGHTA and CDR2 FQGNSA. The CDR3 length is 18 residues. As DNA, the CDR3 is TGTGCCAGCAGCTTAGCTCCTCGGACTAGCGGGAGCAGGGATGAGCAGTTCTTC. This encodes CASSLAPRTSGSRDEQFF.

This clonotype was counted many times. The V call is TRBV29-1, the J call TRBJ2-1, with D possibly being TRBD1 (5 bases). V was clipped by 7 bases and J by 1 base, with 11 bases between them. Germline V CDR1 and CDR2: SQVTM, ANQGSEA. This CDR3 has 13 residues. The DNA for the CDR3 is TGCAGCGGAAGGCCAGGGTCCTACAATGAGCAGTTCTTC. This gives the protein CSGRPGSYNEQFF.

There are many counts of this clonotype. The chain uses TRBV9 and TRBJ2-3, with 8 bases lining up with TRBD2. V lost 3 bases to trimming and J lost 0 bases; unmatched junction nucleotides: 12. Looked up from germline, CDR1 is SGDLS and CDR2 is YYNGEE. CDR3 size: 18 residues. CDR3 residues: CASSAEGSGTSSTDTQYF. The CDR3 nucleotides are TGTGCCAGCAGCGCGGAGGGTAGCGGGACGTCTAGCACAGATACGCAGTATTTT.

This clonotype came up many times. The chain employs TRBV3-1 and TRBJ2-1, with D maybe TRBD2 (6 bases). In germline, CDR1 is LGHDT, CDR2 YNNKEL (reference sequence). The CDR3 loop spans 15 amino acids. The ends were cut back, 0 bases at V and 4 bases at J, with 10 bases in the middle. For the CDR3, the DNA is TGTGCCAGCAGCCAAGAACCCGCGGGATACAATGAGCAGTTCTTC. Encoded protein: CASSQEPAGYNEQFF.

This clonotype was found many times. The chain joins TRBV30 to TRBJ2-2; D is uncertain. The germline V gene encodes CDR1 GTSNPN and CDR2 SVGIG (reference sequence). Trimming took off 3 bases at V and 1 base at J, with 6 bases between the two ends. The CDR3 runs 13 residues. The chain's CDR3 is CAWRRQNTGELFF. DNA of the CDR3: TGTGCCTGGAGACGCCAGAACACCGGGGAGCTGTTTTTT.

This clonotype was detected many times. This chain joins TRBV5-1 and TRBJ1-1; a possible D gene is TRBD1 (5 bases). V was clipped by 4 bases and J by 1 base, with 14 bases between them. From germline, CDR1 is SGHRS and CDR2 YFSETQ. The CDR3 runs 15 residues. CDR3 in DNA: TGCGCCAGCAGCACAGGTAATGTGGGGAACACTGAAGCTTTCTTT. Translating gives CASSTGNVGNTEAFF. Filled out from reference TRBV5-1 and TRBJ1-1, the complete variable domain reads KAGVTQTPRYLIKTRGQQVTLSCSPISGHRSVSWYQQTPGQGLQFLFEYFSETQRNKGNFPGRFSGRQFSNSRSEMNVSTLELGDSALYLCASSTGNVGNTEAFFGQGTRLTVV.

This clonotype was seen at least ten times. The chain has TRBV5-4 and TRBJ2-1, with D tentatively TRBD2 (6 bases). Germline V gene data show CDR1 as SGHNT and CDR2 as YYREEE (reference sequence). Trimming took off 4 bases at V and 7 bases at J, with 21 bases between the two ends. This CDR3 is built from 16 residues. The DNA of the CDR3 is TGTGCCAGCAGCCGTGAACTAGCTTTGGCGAATAATGAGCAGTTCTTC. Protein sequence: CASSRELALANNEQFF.

In regard to this clonotype: Just one base apart from a much larger clone, this may be a read error. This chain joins TRBV4-1 and TRBJ2-7; a possible D gene is TRBD2 (5 bases). The CDR3 is made up of 15 amino acids. Germline V gives CDR1 MGHRA, CDR2 YSYEKL. For the CDR3, the DNA is TGCGCCAGCGGCCAGAAGGGAGTTAGCTCCTACGAGCAGTACTTC. Protein product: CASGQKGVSSYEQYF.

This clonotype was found many times. The rearrangement uses TRBV7-2 and TRBJ2-7; 10 nucleotides align to TRBD2. Germline V CDR1 and CDR2: SGHTA, FQGNSA. V shed 5 bases, J shed 3 bases, and the junction held 7 bases outside the gene matches. The CDR3 contains 15 residues. The CDR3 DNA is TGTGCCAGCAGCCCGCTAGCGGGAGAGAACTACGAGCAGTACTTC. Amino acid sequence: CASSPLAGENYEQYF.

In this sample, this clonotype turned up many times. One end of the junction fails to match germline, which may point to a read error. This chain joins TRBV29-1 and TRBJ2-3; D is uncertain. This CDR3 has 12 amino acids. The V gene's germline CDR1 is SQVTM and CDR2 ANQGSEA. The CDR3 DNA reads TGCAGCGGTGAAATGGCCACAGATACGCAGTATTTT. Its protein is CSGEMATDTQYF.

Only a few counts were recorded for this clonotype. The CDR3 loop is CASSPREVLNTEAFF. As DNA, the CDR3 is TGTGCCAGCAGCCCCCGGGAGGTTCTGAACACTGAAGCTTTCTTT. The chain recombines TRBV6-5 with TRBJ1-1; no clear D. Trimming shortened V by 6 bases and J by 0 bases, and 14 bases separated the two germline ends. Germline loops: CDR1 MNHEY, CDR2 SVGAGI. The CDR3 extends over 15 amino acids.

This clonotype showed up many times. This chain uses TRBV12-3 or TRBV12-4 with TRBJ2-5; D is possibly TRBD2 (6 bases). The V end lost 6 bases, the J end lost 9 bases, and 14 bases lay between the germline ends. The CDR3 is 12 residues long. The CDR3 coding sequence is TGTGCCAGCAGCTCAAGTCCGGGGGCCCAGTACTTC. Amino acid sequence: CASSSSPGAQYF.

The V and J genes are TRBV7-2 and TRBJ2-2, with a tentative D call TRBD1 (5 bases). V shed 5 bases and J shed 3 bases, with 10 bases lying between them. Germline V lookup: CDR1 SGHTA, CDR2 FQGNSA. The CDR3 is made up of 14 amino acids. The CDR3 sequence is CASSGASYTGELFF. CDR3 coding DNA: TGTGCCAGCAGCGGGGCTTCATACACCGGGGAGCTGTTTTTT. The full variable domain, with the rest looked up from reference TRBV7-2 and TRBJ2-2, is GAGVSQSPSNKVTEKGKDVELRCDPISGHTALYWYRQSLGQGLEFLIYFQGNSAPDKSGLPSDRFSAERTGGSVSTLTIQRTQQEDSAVYLCASSGASYTGELFFGEGSRLTVL.

This clonotype occurred many times. This chain joins TRBV10-3 and TRBJ2-1; the match to TRBD2 covers 7 bases. The germline CDR1 and CDR2 sequences are ENHRY and SYGVKD. Germline trimming cut 8 bases from V and 7 bases from J; bases unmatched to any gene: 8. CDR3 length equals 13 residues. Here the CDR3 reads CAIWEGVRNEQFF. CDR3 DNA sequence: TGTGCCATCTGGGAGGGAGTTAGGAATGAGCAGTTCTTC.

Remarks on this clonotype: This clone may be a read error of a much larger clone one base away. J is TRBJ2-4 and V is TRBV20-1; 10 bases line up with TRBD1. The CDR3 is made up of 16 amino acids. CDR1 and CDR2 from the germline V gene are DFQATT and SNEGSKA (reference sequence). The CDR3 region is CSASVTGGLAKSIQYF. The CDR3 DNA follows: TGCAGTGCTAGCGTGACAGGGGGCCTAGCCAAAAGCATTCAGTACTTC.